The 22 T cell receptor beta chains reported below all come from one sample, sequenced in a study of cytomegalovirus exposure and HLA in healthy donors. Generated by immunoSEQ multiplex PCR, the TCRdb table keeps only in-frame clones and is missing some. The sample consists of 150,000 to 180,000 clones, roughly 84% of them appearing once. Sequenced material: PBMCs. Every receptor here comes from a human donor in good health.

This chain links TRBV28 with TRBJ2-4; D remains unclear. There are 13 residues in the CDR3. Germline V gene data show CDR1 as MDHEN and CDR2 as SYDVKM. V dropped 3 bases and J dropped 2 bases, with 5 bases sitting between them. The CDR3 loop is CASSFFPKNIQYF. DNA for the CDR3: TGTGCCAGCAGTTTCTTCCCCAAAAACATTCAGTACTTC.

The rearrangement joins TRBV4-1 to TRBJ1-2; D is undetermined. V lost 3 bases and J 8 bases, leaving 10 bases between the germline ends. This CDR3 contains 12 residues. CDR1 is MGHRA and CDR2 is YSYEKL in the germline V gene. The CDR3 region has the DNA TGCGCCAGCAGCCAGGGCAGCCTGGGCTACACCTTC. Encoded protein: CASSQGSLGYTF.

This clone was detected once. The chain uses TRBV19 and TRBJ2-1; perhaps TRBD1 as D (6 bases). This CDR3 contains 16 residues. V dropped 7 bases and J dropped 1 base, with 17 bases sitting between them. Germline V gene sequence: CDR1 LNHDA, CDR2 SQIVND (reference sequence). Here the CDR3 DNA reads TGTGCCAGTACTACGAAACAGGGTGGGTCCTACAATGAGCAGTTCTTC. Encoded protein: CASTTKQGGSYNEQFF.

A few counts support this clone. The chain uses TRBV7-6 and TRBJ2-7; 9 nucleotides agree with TRBD2. This CDR3 is 15 amino acids long. Germline-derived CDR1 and CDR2 are SGHVS and FNYEAQ. V lost 5 bases and J lost 2; bases outside the gene matches: 7. For the CDR3, the DNA is TGTGCCAGCAGCCTGGCTAGCGGGGCAACCTACGAGCAGTACTTC. Translating it yields CASSLASGATYEQYF.

The rearrangement uses TRBV12-5 and TRBJ2-3; D is ambiguous. The CDR3 consists of 13 residues. The V and J ends lost 1 base and 0 bases respectively, with 2 bases between them. Germline values: CDR1 LGHNT, CDR2 FRNRAP. The CDR3 DNA follows: TGTGCTAGTGGTTTGGCTAGCACAGATACGCAGTATTTT. This gives the protein CASGLASTDTQYF.

The chain is built from TRBV30 and TRBJ2-2; tentative D call: TRBD2 (6 bases). The V gene's germline CDR1 is GTSNPN and CDR2 SVGIG (reference sequence). V was shortened by 4 bases and J by 1 base, with 19 bases between the two germline ends. The CDR3 is 17 amino acids. CDR3 residues: CAWTPPYGRENTGELFF. The CDR3 DNA reads as TGTGCCTGGACCCCTCCCTACGGGAGAGAGAACACCGGGGAGCTGTTTTTT.

This clone was seen a handful of times. The CDR3 reads CASRRQPDQPQHF. The CDR3 DNA sequence: TGTGCCAGCAGGAGGCAGCCGGATCAGCCCCAGCATTTT. The genes are TRBV27 and TRBJ1-5; D is unresolved. Trimming removed 6 bases at V and 5 bases at J, with 11 bases between. The germline V gene encodes CDR1 MNHEY and CDR2 SMNVEV (reference sequence). The CDR3 has 13 residues.

In DNA, the CDR3 is TGTGCCAGCAGTGGAGACAGGGGCGGACCCTATGGCTACACCTTC. Protein sequence: CASSGDRGGPYGYTF. The rearrangement joins TRBV2 to TRBJ1-2, with 8 positions matching TRBD1. The J segment lost 4 bases and the V segment lost 4 bases, leaving 8 bases of the junction unmatched. The length of the CDR3 is 15 residues. Per germline, CDR1 SNHLY and CDR2 FYNNEI.

J is TRBJ1-1 and V is TRBV21-1; the D segment call TRBD1 is taken from the table without a DNA check. TRBV21-1 is described as a pseudogene. The CDR3 length is 13 residues. This CDR3 reads CASSRTGGTEAFF. For the CDR3, the DNA is TGTGCCAGCAGCAGGACAGGGGGCACTGAAGCTTTCTTT.

There are a few counts of this clone. V gene TRBV27 combines with J gene TRBJ1-2; possibly TRBD1 for D (5 bases). The V and J ends lost 2 bases and 5 bases respectively, with 15 bases between them. The length of the CDR3 is 15 residues. Per germline, CDR1 MNHEY and CDR2 SMNVEV (reference sequence). CDR3 in amino acids: CASSLKGVESYGYTF. The DNA for the CDR3 is TGTGCCAGCAGTTTAAAAGGGGTCGAGAGTTATGGCTACACCTTC.

The chain is built from TRBV2 and TRBJ2-3, with TRBD1 matching 10 bases. Germline loops: CDR1 SNHLY, CDR2 FYNNEI. The CDR3 runs 14 residues. V shed 7 bases and J 4 bases; nucleotides not matched to a gene: 5. The CDR3 protein is CASTRDRGADTQYF. Here the CDR3 DNA reads TGTGCCAGCACCCGGGACAGGGGCGCAGATACGCAGTATTTT. Looking up the rest from reference TRBV2 and TRBJ2-3 gives the full variable domain: EPEVTQTPSHQVTQMGQEVILRCVPISNHLYFYWYRQILGQKVEFLVSFYNNEISEKSEIFDDQFSVERPDGSNFTLKIRSTKLEDSAMYFCASTRDRGADTQYFGPGTRLTVL.

This clone occurred once. CDR3 residues: CASSFFTGGNEKLFF. The CDR3 nucleotides read TGTGCCAGCAGCTTCTTTACAGGGGGAAATGAAAAACTGTTTTTT. The gene calls are TRBV11-2 and TRBJ1-4, with 8 bases that match TRBD1. This CDR3 is built from 15 residues. The ends lost 3 bases at V and 5 bases at J; junction bases unmatched: 5. Germline lookup yields CDR1 SGHAT and CDR2 FQNNGV.

The chain carries TRBV6-1 and TRBJ1-2; the match to TRBD1 covers 7 bases. Trimming removed 1 base from V and 3 bases from J; junction bases left unmatched: 5. The CDR3 loop spans 15 amino acids. CDR1 is MNHNS, CDR2 SASEGT, per germline. The CDR3: CASSEVQGDDYGYTF. In DNA, the CDR3 is TGTGCCAGCAGTGAAGTCCAGGGGGACGACTATGGCTACACCTTC.

The genes are TRBV9 and TRBJ2-4; no reliable D call. This CDR3 has 16 amino acids. From germline, CDR1 is SGDLS and CDR2 YYNGEE. Trimming cost V 2 bases and J 4 bases, with 16 bases left between them. This chain's CDR3 is CASSVGPEGAKNIQYF. The CDR3 DNA reads TGTGCCAGCAGCGTTGGGCCGGAAGGCGCTAAAAACATTCAGTACTTC.

The genes are TRBV5-1 and TRBJ2-7, with TRBD2 matching over 9 bases. Germline-derived CDR1 and CDR2 are SGHRS and YFSETQ. With V trimmed by 2 bases and J by 6 bases, 12 bases remained unmatched. The CDR3 totals 16 residues. CDR3 coding DNA: TGCGCCAGCAGCTTTCGTTGGGGTAGCGGGAGCTCCGAGCAGTACTTC. This translates into CASSFRWGSGSSEQYF.

The chain recombines TRBV18 with TRBJ2-3; D unresolved. The CDR3 loop spans 14 amino acids. CDR1 is KGHSH and CDR2 is LQKENI in the germline V gene. V was clipped by 3 bases and J by 6 bases, with 13 bases between them. The CDR3 loop is CASSPPYSSDTQYF. The CDR3 DNA reads TGTGCCAGCTCACCCCCTTATTCGAGCGATACGCAGTATTTT.

The gene calls are TRBV18 and TRBJ2-1; 16 bases match TRBD2. Germline CDR1 is KGHSH and CDR2 is LQKENI. The V segment lost 3 bases and the J segment 10 bases; nucleotides outside the gene matches: 3. The CDR3 totals 15 residues. This CDR3 is CASSPPGLAGGEQFF. CDR3 coding DNA: TGTGCCAGCTCACCGCCGGGACTAGCGGGAGGGGAGCAGTTCTTC.

The DNA of the CDR3 is TGTGCCATCAGCCCGACAGAATATGGCTACACCTTC. It encodes CAISPTEYGYTF. The V gene is TRBV10-3, the J gene TRBJ1-2; tentative D call: TRBD1 (5 bases). CDR3 length: 12 amino acids. Trimming left V 6 bases short and J 5 bases short, with 10 bases between. The germline gives CDR1 ENHRY, CDR2 SYGVKD.

The sample holds one count of this clone. The chain joins TRBV27 to TRBJ1-1, with a tentative D call TRBD1 (5 bases). The germline gives CDR1 MNHEY, CDR2 SMNVEV (reference sequence). Trimming removed 8 bases from V and 10 bases from J, with 17 bases in between. This CDR3 is 12 amino acids long. CDR3 sequence reads: CASRRYGGGAFF. CDR3 sequence (DNA): TGTGCCAGCCGGAGGTACGGGGGAGGAGCTTTCTTT.

The chain employs TRBV18 and TRBJ2-3; 8 bases fit TRBD2. Per the germline V gene, CDR1 is KGHSH and CDR2 is LQKENI. The ends lost 0 bases at V and 6 bases at J; junction bases unmatched: 5. The CDR3 is made up of 15 amino acids. Written as DNA, the CDR3 is TGTGCCAGCTCACCACCAACGGGAGGGTGGGATACGCAGTATTTT. It yields the protein CASSPPTGGWDTQYF. Using reference TRBV18 and TRBJ2-3 for the parts outside the CDR3, the full variable domain is NAGVMQNPRHLVRRRGQEARLRCSPMKGHSHVYWYRQLPEEGLKFMVYLQKENIIDESGMPKERFSAEFPKEGPSILRIQQVVRGDSAAYFCASSPPTGGWDTQYFGPGTRLTVL.

The chain recombines TRBV18 with TRBJ2-3; 7 nucleotides align to TRBD2. Germline-derived CDR1 and CDR2 are KGHSH and LQKENI. J lost 2 bases, V lost 4 bases, and 3 bases had no gene match. The CDR3 runs to 14 residues. The CDR3 sequence: CASSRDYPTDTQYF. CDR3 nucleotide sequence: TGTGCCAGCTCACGGGACTACCCCACAGATACGCAGTATTTT.

V and J are TRBV29-1 and TRBJ1-1; D is uncertain. V lost 4 bases, J lost 2 bases, and 11 bases lay in between. Looked up from germline, CDR1 is SQVTM and CDR2 is ANQGSEA. The length of the CDR3 is 13 residues. As DNA, the CDR3 is TGCAGCGTTGCTCAACGACACAACACTGAAGCTTTCTTT. Amino acids: CSVAQRHNTEAFF.